Each of the 22 T cell receptor beta chains below was sequenced from the same sample in a study of tumor and adjacent non-tumor tissue in lung cancer. A modified ARM-PCR protocol with three rounds of nested PCR amplified TCRbeta. TCRdb used MiXCR to reprocess the multiplex PCR reads, holding one entry per CDR3 protein. The table has approximately 140,000 distinct CDR3 sequences, approximately 72% seen once. This sample's RNA came from whole unsorted tissue. The sequenced sample was lung tumor tissue. The receptor set was obtained from a man aged 60-69 years with small cell lung cancer.

The V gene is TRBV19, the J gene TRBJ2-3; unclear D gene. V was shortened by 6 bases and J by 5 bases, with 12 bases between the two germline ends. Germline V gene lookup returns CDR1 LNHDA and CDR2 SQIVND (reference sequence). The CDR3 totals 13 residues. CDR3 sequence (DNA): TGTGCCAGTAGGGAACAGTCAATAGATACGCAGTATTTT. This codes for CASREQSIDTQYF.

In the case of this clonotype: The junction departs from germline at one end; a sequencing error may be responsible. The chain couples TRBV11-3 to TRBJ2-1, with 8 nucleotides matching TRBD2. Germline V gene lookup returns CDR1 SGHNT and CDR2 YENEEA. There are 15 residues in the CDR3. CDR3 sequence reads: CASILGGRFYNEQFF. CDR3 DNA sequence: TGTGCCAGCATCTTAGGCGGGAGGTTCTACAATGAGCAGTTCTTC.

Notes on this clonotype: This may be a read error: a much more frequent sequence differs by one nucleotide. The J gene is TRBJ2-7, the V gene TRBV11-2, with TRBD1 matching 9 bases. The germline V gene has CDR1 SGHAT and CDR2 FQNNGV. CDR3 length: 14 residues. The CDR3 bases are TGTGCCAACAGCTTTTCTGGGACAGGGAACGAGCAGTACTTC. Amino acid sequence: CANSFSGTGNEQYF.

This clonotype was picked up one time. The conserved phenylalanine or tryptophan normally closing the CDR3 is absent here, so this likely arose from a read error. The gene calls are TRBV6-5 and TRBJ2-7; D remains ambiguous. V was shortened by 4 bases and J by 10 bases, with 20 bases between the two germline ends. In germline, CDR1 is MNHEY, CDR2 SVGAGI. This CDR3 contains 14 residues. The DNA for the CDR3 is TGTGCCAGCAGTTTGACTCCCATCTATGGTGACCAGTACTTA. Translation: CASSLTPIYGDQYL.

As to this clonotype: One end of the junction does not line up with germline, which may come from a read error. The gene calls are TRBV7-9 and TRBJ1-4; 7 nucleotides agree with TRBD1. The CDR3 is 15 amino acids. In germline, CDR1 is SEHNR, CDR2 FQNEAQ (reference sequence). The CDR3 coding sequence is TGTACCAGCGTCCAGGGGGGCGCAGGTAATGAAAAAATGTTTTTT. Its protein product is CTSVQGGAGNEKMFF. The full variable domain, completed using reference TRBV7-9 and TRBJ1-4, is DTGVSQNPRHKITKRGQNVTFRCDPISEHNRLYWYRQTLGQGPEFLTYFQNEAQLEKSRLLSDRFSAERPKGSFSTLEIQRTEQGDSAMYLCTSVQGGAGNEKMFFGSGTQLSVL.

About this clonotype itself: It is likely a read error, because the conserved phenylalanine at the end of the CDR3 is missing. The CDR3 loop reads CASSFGLVGDTQYS. CDR3 bases: TGTGCCAGCAGCTTCGGACTAGTGGGAGATACACAGTATTCT. The chain links TRBV11-3 to TRBJ2-3, with 7 nucleotides matching TRBD2. Germline V gene lookup returns CDR1 SGHNT and CDR2 YENEEA. CDR3 length equals 14 residues.

This clonotype was recorded only once. The junction departs from the called germline gene at one end, perhaps through a read error. The V call is TRBV29-1, the J call TRBJ2-3; the match to TRBD2 covers 7 bases. The germline V gene encodes CDR1 SQVTM and CDR2 ANQGSEA. This CDR3 comprises 15 residues. The DNA of the CDR3 is TGCAGCGTTGAAACGGGGGGAACCCACACAGATACGCAGTGTTTT. It yields the protein CSVETGGTHTDTQCF.

With regard to this clonotype: A read error may explain this, as a much larger clone is one base away. The rearrangement links TRBV6-6 to TRBJ1-1, with D possibly matching TRBD1 (5 bases). This CDR3 is 16 amino acids long. Germline CDR1 MNHNY, CDR2 SVGAGI (reference sequence). The CDR3 DNA reads TGTGCCAGCACCTTAGTAGATGGGGGGATGAACACTGAATCTTTCTTT. The encoded protein is CASTLVDGGMNTESFF.

As regards this clonotype: A read error may be the cause here, since a much bigger clone is one base away. The CDR3 does not close with the conserved phenylalanine or tryptophan, likely indicating a read error. The chain joins TRBV11-2 to TRBJ2-7; D perhaps matches TRBD2 (7 bases). The CDR3 is 15 residues long. Germline-derived CDR1 and CDR2 are SGHAT and FQNNGV. Trimming left V 5 bases short and J 6 bases short, with 20 bases between. CDR3 nucleotides: TGTGCCAGCAGCCAGAGGGGTGGGGGGGCTGGCGAGCAGTACTTA. It codes for CASSQRGGGAGEQYL.

About this clonotype itself: One end of the junction does not line up with germline, which may come from a read error. This chain connects TRBV11-3 to TRBJ1-2, with a tentative D call TRBD1 (6 bases). From germline, CDR1 is SGHNT and CDR2 YENEEA. The length of the CDR3 is 13 residues. CDR3 nucleotide sequence: TGTGCCAGCAGCCTCCACAGGGCCTATGGTTACATCTTC. Translated, it gives CASSLHRAYGYIF.

Turning to this clonotype: One end of the junction varies from germline; a read error may be responsible. The chain has TRBV29-1 and TRBJ2-1, with TRBD2 identical over 12 bases. Germline-derived CDR1 and CDR2 are SQVTM and ANQGSEA. The CDR3 covers 13 residues. For the CDR3, the DNA is TGCAGGGTTGAAGGACTAGCGGGGAATGGGCAGTTCTTC. Translating it yields CRVEGLAGNGQFF.

This clonotype was seen only a few times. The rearrangement links TRBV24-1 to TRBJ2-5, with D tentatively TRBD1 (5 bases). CDR1 is KGHDR and CDR2 is SFDVKD in the germline V gene. V was trimmed by 1 base and J by 5 bases, leaving 16 bases between them. The length of the CDR3 is 16 residues. The CDR3 loop is CATSDFKAGNRETQYF. In nucleotides, the CDR3 is TGTGCCACCAGTGATTTTAAGGCAGGGAATCGGGAGACCCAGTACTTC.

This clonotype was seen at least ten times. The chain couples TRBV5-4 to TRBJ2-5; D is perhaps TRBD2 (6 bases). Germline CDR1 SGHNT, CDR2 YYREEE (reference sequence). The V end lost 3 bases, the J end lost 4 bases, and 13 bases lay between the germline ends. The CDR3 has 14 residues. The CDR3 sequence: CASSWDRAGETQYF. CDR3 bases: TGTGCCAGCAGCTGGGACCGAGCGGGAGAGACCCAGTACTTC.

Note on this clonotype: Mismatch with germline at one junction end may stem from a read error. V is TRBV11-1 and J is TRBJ1-1; D unclear. Germline V gives CDR1 SGHAT, CDR2 FQDESV (reference sequence). CDR3 length: 14 amino acids. The CDR3 spells CTSSLDCLNTEAFF. CDR3 DNA sequence: TGTACCAGCAGCCTGGACTGCCTGAACACTGAAGCTTTCTTT.

The gene calls are TRBV20-1 and TRBJ2-7; 9 bases align to TRBD2. Germline CDR1 reads DFQATT; CDR2 reads SNEGSKA (reference sequence). The CDR3 is 12 residues long. V dropped 7 bases and J dropped 5; count of bases not matched to a gene: 6. CDR3 residues: CSVGTSFHEQYF. For the CDR3, the DNA is TGCAGTGTCGGGACTAGCTTCCACGAGCAGTACTTC.

This clonotype was found many times. The CDR3 coding sequence is TGTGCCAGCAGCTCGGGGACAGGCCGGACCTACGAGCAGTACTTC. It encodes CASSSGTGRTYEQYF. This chain uses TRBV11-2 with TRBJ2-7, with 8 bases identical to TRBD1. J gave up 2 bases and V 4 bases, and 7 bases lay outside the gene matches. The length of the CDR3 is 15 residues. Per the germline V gene, CDR1 is SGHAT and CDR2 is FQNNGV.

This clonotype was counted only a few times. V and J are TRBV11-2 and TRBJ2-1, with unresolved D. The length of the CDR3 is 15 residues. V gave up 3 bases and J gave up 7 bases, with 16 bases separating them. Germline V gene lookup returns CDR1 SGHAT and CDR2 FQNNGV. The CDR3 DNA reads as TGTGCCAGCAGCTTCGTTTCTCCCCCCCGGAATGAGCAGTTCTTC. This encodes CASSFVSPPRNEQFF. Full variable domain (remainder filled in from reference TRBV11-2 and TRBJ2-1): EAGVAQSPRYKIIEKRQSVAFWCNPISGHATLYWYQQILGQGPKLLIQFQNNGVVDDSQLPKDRFSAERLKGVDSTLKIQPAKLEDSAVYLCASSFVSPPRNEQFFGPGTRLTVL.

This clonotype was found many times. V is TRBV20-1 and J is TRBJ2-1; the match to TRBD2 covers 8 bases. CDR3 length equals 17 residues. Trimming cost V 7 bases and J 0 bases; bases outside gene matches: 14. Germline V gene data show CDR1 as DFQATT and CDR2 as SNEGSKA (reference sequence). This CDR3 is CSGRGAKRESSYNEQFF. The CDR3 nucleotides are TGCAGTGGCAGAGGGGCAAAGCGGGAGAGCTCCTACAATGAGCAGTTCTTC.

The CDR3 sequence is CASSSSLAFSTGELFF. The CDR3 DNA follows: TGTGCCAGCAGTAGCTCCCTCGCATTTAGCACCGGGGAGCTGTTTTTT. The rearrangement uses TRBV2 and TRBJ2-2; D remains unclear. The germline V gene encodes CDR1 SNHLY and CDR2 FYNNEI. The CDR3 consists of 16 residues. With 5 bases removed from V and 4 bases from J, the gap between germline ends came to 17 bases.

Concerning this clonotype itself: At one end, the junction sequence differs from germline, possibly due to a read error. The chain combines TRBV29-1 with TRBJ1-2; D unresolved. Germline loops: CDR1 SQVTM, CDR2 ANQGSEA. The CDR3 sequence is 15 residues long. CDR3 protein: CSVEDWADLNYSYTF. In nucleotides, the CDR3 is TGCAGCGTTGAAGATTGGGCGGACCTTAACTATAGCTACACCTTC.

The chain employs TRBV20-1 and TRBJ2-7; 8 bases are a match to TRBD2. The CDR3 is 14 amino acids. Germline V gives CDR1 DFQATT, CDR2 SNEGSKA (reference sequence). This CDR3 is CSVRGLAGSYEQYV. The CDR3 nucleotides are TGCAGTGTTAGAGGGCTAGCGGGCTCCTACGAGCAGTACGTC.

About this clonotype itself: It may be a read error: a sequence one base away is much more abundant. J is TRBJ2-5 and V is TRBV4-1; tentatively, D is TRBD2 (5 bases). There are 13 residues in the CDR3. Germline CDR1 reads MGHRA; CDR2 reads YSYEKL. V was clipped by 7 bases and J by 4 bases, with 13 bases between them. The CDR3 reads CASIPGTGETQYF. CDR3 coding DNA: TGCGCCAGCATACCGGGAACGGGAGAGACCCAGTACTTC.